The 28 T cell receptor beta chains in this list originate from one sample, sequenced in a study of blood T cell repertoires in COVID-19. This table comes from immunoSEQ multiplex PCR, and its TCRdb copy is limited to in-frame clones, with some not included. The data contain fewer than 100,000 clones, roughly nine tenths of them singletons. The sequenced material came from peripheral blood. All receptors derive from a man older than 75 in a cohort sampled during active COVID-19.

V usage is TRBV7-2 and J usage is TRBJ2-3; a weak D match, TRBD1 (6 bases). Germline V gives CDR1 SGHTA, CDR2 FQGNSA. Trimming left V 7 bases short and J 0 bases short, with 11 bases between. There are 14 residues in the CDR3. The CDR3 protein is CASKRGYSTDTQYF. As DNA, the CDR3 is TGTGCCAGCAAGAGGGGGTATAGCACAGATACGCAGTATTTT.

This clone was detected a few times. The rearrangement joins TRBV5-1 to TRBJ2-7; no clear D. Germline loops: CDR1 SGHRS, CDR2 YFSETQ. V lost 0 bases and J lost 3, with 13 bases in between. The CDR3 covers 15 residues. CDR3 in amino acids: CASSLGAGIGYEQYF. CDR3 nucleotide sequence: TGCGCCAGCAGCTTGGGGGCAGGCATTGGCTACGAGCAGTACTTC.

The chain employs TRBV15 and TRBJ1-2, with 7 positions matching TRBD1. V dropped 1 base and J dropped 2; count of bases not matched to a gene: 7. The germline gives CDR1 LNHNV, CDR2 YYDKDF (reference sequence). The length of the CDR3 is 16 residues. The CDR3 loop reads CATSRGLGTENYGYTF. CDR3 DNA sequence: TGTGCCACCAGCAGAGGGCTTGGGACAGAAAACTATGGCTACACCTTC.

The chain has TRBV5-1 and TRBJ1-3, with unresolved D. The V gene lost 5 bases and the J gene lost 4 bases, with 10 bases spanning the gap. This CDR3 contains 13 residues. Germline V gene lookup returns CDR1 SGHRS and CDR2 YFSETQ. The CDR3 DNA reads TGCGCCAGCAGAACCTCCGAGGGAAACACCATATATTTT. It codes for CASRTSEGNTIYF.

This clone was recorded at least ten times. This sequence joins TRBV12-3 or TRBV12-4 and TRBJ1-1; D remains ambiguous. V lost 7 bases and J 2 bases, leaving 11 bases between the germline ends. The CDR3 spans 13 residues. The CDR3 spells CASKYYGNTEAFF. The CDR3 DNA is TGTGCCAGCAAGTACTACGGCAACACTGAAGCTTTCTTT.

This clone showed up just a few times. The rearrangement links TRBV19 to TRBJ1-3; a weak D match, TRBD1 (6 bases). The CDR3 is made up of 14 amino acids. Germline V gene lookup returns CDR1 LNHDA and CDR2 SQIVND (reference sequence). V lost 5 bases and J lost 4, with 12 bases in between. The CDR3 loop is CASSEQGSGNTIYF. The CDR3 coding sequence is TGTGCCAGTAGTGAACAGGGTTCAGGAAACACCATATATTTT.

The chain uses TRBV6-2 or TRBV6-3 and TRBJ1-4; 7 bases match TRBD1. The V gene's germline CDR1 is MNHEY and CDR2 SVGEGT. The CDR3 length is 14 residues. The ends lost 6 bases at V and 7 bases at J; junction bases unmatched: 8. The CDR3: CASSREGAAEKLFF. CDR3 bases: TGTGCCAGCAGCCGCGAGGGGGCCGCTGAAAAACTGTTTTTT.

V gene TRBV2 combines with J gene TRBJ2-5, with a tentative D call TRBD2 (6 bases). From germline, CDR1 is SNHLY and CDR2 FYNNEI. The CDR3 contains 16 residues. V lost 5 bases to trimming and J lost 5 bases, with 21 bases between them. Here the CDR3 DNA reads TGTGCCAGCAGTCTAACTGGGCCGACGGGGAGGGAGACCCAGTACTTC. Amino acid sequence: CASSLTGPTGRETQYF. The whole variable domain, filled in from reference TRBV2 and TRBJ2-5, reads EPEVTQTPSHQVTQMGQEVILRCVPISNHLYFYWYRQILGQKVEFLVSFYNNEISEKSEIFDDQFSVERPDGSNFTLKIRSTKLEDSAMYFCASSLTGPTGRETQYFGPGTRLLVL.

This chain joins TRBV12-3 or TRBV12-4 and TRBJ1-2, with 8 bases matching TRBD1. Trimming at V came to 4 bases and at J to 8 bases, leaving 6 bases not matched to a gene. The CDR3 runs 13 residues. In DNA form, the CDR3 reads TGTGCCAGCAGTTCCCAGGGGGCGCAAGGCTACACCTTC. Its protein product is CASSSQGAQGYTF.

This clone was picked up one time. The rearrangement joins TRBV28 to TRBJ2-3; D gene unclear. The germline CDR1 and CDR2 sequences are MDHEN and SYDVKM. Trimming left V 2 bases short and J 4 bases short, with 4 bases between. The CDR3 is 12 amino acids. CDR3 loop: CASSLVSDTQYF. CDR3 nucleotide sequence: TGTGCCAGCAGTTTAGTATCAGATACGCAGTATTTT.

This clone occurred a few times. The CDR3 DNA reads TGTGCCAGCAGCGGGACTAGCTACGAGCAGTACGTC. Translation gives CASSGTSYEQYV. The chain links TRBV2 to TRBJ2-7; 8 positions match TRBD2. After removal of 6 bases from V and 3 bases from J, the junction contained 1 base not matched to a gene. CDR1 is SNHLY and CDR2 is FYNNEI in the germline V gene. This CDR3 is built from 12 residues.

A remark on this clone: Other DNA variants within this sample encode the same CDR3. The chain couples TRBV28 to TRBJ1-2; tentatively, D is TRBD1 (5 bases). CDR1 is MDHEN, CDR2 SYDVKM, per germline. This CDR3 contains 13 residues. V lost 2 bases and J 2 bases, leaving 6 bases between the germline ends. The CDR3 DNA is TGTGCCAGCAGTTTAGACAGCAACTATGGCTACACCTTC. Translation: CASSLDSNYGYTF.

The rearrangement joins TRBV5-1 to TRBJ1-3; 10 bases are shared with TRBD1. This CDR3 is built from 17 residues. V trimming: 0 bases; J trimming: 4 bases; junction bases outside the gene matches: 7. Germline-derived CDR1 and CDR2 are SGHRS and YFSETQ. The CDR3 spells CASSLEPGQGGGNTIYF. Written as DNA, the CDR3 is TGCGCCAGCAGCTTGGAACCTGGACAGGGGGGCGGAAACACCATATATTTT.

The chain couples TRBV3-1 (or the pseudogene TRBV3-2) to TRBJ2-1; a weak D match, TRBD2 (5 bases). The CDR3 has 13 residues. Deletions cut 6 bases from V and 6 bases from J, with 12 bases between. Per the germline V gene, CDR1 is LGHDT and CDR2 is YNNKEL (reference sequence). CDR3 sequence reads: CASRGLTGNEQFF. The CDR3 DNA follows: TGTGCCAGCAGAGGACTGACGGGCAATGAGCAGTTCTTC.

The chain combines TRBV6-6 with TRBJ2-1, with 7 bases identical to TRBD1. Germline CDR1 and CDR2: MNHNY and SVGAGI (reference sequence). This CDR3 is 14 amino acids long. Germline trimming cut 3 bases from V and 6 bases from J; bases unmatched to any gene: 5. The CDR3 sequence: CASSYLGQANEQFF. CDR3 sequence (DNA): TGTGCCAGCAGTTATCTAGGACAGGCCAATGAGCAGTTCTTC.

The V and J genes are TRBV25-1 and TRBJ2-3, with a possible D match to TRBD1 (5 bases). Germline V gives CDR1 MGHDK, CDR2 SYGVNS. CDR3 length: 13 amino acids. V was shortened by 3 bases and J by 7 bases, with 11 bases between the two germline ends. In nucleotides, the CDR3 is TGTGCCAGCAGTGATTCAGGGCGAAATACGCAGTATTTT. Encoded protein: CASSDSGRNTQYF.

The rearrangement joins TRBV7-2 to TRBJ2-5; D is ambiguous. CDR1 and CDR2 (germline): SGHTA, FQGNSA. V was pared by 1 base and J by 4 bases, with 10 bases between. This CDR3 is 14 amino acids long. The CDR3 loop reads CASSLGPPPETQYF. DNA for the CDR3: TGTGCCAGCAGCTTAGGGCCTCCCCCAGAGACCCAGTACTTC.

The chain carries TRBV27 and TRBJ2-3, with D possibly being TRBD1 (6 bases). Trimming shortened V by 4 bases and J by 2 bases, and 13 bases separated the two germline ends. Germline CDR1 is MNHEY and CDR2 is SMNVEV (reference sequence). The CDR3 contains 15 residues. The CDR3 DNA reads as TGTGCCAGCAGTTCCCCAGGGGCCCTCACAGATACGCAGTATTTT. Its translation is CASSSPGALTDTQYF.

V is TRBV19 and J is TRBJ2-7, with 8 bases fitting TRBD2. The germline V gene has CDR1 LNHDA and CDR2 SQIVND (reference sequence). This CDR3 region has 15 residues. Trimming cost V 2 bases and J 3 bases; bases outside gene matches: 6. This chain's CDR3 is CASSITGTSLYEQYF. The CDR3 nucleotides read TGTGCCAGTAGTATAACCGGGACTAGTCTCTACGAGCAGTACTTC.

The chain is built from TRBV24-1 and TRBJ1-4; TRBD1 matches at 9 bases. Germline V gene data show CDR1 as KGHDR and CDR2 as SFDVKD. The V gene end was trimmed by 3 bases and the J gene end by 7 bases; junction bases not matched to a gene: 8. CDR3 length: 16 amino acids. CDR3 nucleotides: TGTGCCACCAGTGATCCCGGGACAGGGCGGATTGAAAAACTGTTTTTT. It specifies CATSDPGTGRIEKLFF.

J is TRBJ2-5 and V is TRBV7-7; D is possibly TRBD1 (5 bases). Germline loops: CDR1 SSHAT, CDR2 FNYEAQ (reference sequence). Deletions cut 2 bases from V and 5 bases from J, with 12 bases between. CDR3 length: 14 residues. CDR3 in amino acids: CASSLSQGGETQYF. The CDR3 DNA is TGTGCCAGCAGCTTATCTCAGGGTGGGGAGACCCAGTACTTC.

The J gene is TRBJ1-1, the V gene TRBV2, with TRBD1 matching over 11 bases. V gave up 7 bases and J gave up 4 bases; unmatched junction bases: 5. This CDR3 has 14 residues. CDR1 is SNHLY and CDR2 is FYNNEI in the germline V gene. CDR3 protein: CASTRTGGRTEAFF. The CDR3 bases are TGTGCCAGCACCAGGACAGGGGGCCGCACTGAAGCTTTCTTT.

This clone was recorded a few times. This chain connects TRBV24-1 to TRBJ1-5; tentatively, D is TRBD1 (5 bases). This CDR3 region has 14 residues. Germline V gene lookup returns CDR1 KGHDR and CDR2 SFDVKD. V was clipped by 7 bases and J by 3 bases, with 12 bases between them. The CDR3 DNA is TGTGCCACCAGCTCTAGGGGTTTCAATCAGCCCCAGCATTTT. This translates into CATSSRGFNQPQHF.

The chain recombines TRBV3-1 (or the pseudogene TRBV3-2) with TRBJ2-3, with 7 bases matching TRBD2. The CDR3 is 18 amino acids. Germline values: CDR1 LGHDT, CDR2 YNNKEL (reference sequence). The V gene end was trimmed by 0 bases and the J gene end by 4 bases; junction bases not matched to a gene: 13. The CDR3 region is CASSQESASGPSADTQYF. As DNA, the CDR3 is TGTGCCAGCAGCCAAGAATCGGCTAGCGGCCCCTCGGCAGATACGCAGTATTTT.

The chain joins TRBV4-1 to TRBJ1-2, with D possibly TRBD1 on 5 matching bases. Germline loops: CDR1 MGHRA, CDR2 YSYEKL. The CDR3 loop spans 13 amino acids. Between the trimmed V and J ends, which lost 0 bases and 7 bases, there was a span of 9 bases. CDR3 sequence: CASSQERRGGYTF. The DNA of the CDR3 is TGCGCCAGCAGCCAAGAAAGGAGGGGTGGCTACACCTTC.

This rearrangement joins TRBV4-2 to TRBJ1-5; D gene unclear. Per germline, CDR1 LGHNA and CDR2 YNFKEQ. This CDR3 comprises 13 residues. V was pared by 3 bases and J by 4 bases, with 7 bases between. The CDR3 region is CASSQAPNQPQHF. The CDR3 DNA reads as TGTGCCAGCAGCCAGGCCCCGAATCAGCCCCAGCATTTT.

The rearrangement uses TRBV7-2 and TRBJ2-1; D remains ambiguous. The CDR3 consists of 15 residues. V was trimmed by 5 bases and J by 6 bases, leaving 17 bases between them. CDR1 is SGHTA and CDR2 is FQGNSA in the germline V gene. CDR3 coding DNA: TGTGCCAGCAGCCTGACGGTGGCGGCCACCAATGAGCAGTTCTTC. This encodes CASSLTVAATNEQFF.

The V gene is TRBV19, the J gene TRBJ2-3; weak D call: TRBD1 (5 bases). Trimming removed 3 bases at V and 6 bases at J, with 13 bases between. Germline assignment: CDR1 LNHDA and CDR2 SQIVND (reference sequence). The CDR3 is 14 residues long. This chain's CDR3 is CASSIPQVPDTQYF. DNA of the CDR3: TGTGCCAGTAGTATTCCACAGGTTCCTGATACGCAGTATTTT. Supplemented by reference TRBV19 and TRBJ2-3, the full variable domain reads DGGITQSPKYLFRKEGQNVTLSCEQNLNHDAMYWYRQDPGQGLRLIYYSQIVNDFQKGDIAEGYSVSREKKESFPLTVTSAQKNPTAFYLCASSIPQVPDTQYFGPGTRLTVL.